This T cell receptor beta chain was found in a study of CD8+CD57+ T cells in acquired aplastic anemia (dated by TCRdb to the late 2010s). For context, the study as a whole: DNA extracted from sorted CD4+ and CD8+ cells had a mean of around 3 ug, with a range of about 0.19 to 30 ug. Healthy donor samples averaged approximately 9.8 million reads for CD4+ and about 11 million for CD8+ cells. Paper-wide results and their limitations: Nearly 30 CD8+ CDR3 sequences were found in both patients and controls but appeared to be highly expressed in patients and within the immunodominant clones of the patients. Between patients and healthy controls, no significant difference in CD8+ Simpson's diversity was found (P=0.060).

In this study, sorted CD4+ and CD8+ T cells from the blood of healthy subjects and of severe aplastic anemia patients had their TCR repertoires deep-sequenced. Ficoll-Paque density gradient centrifugation was used to isolate peripheral blood mononuclear cells. Before DNA extraction, CD4+ and CD8+ T cells were sorted with FACS or magnetic beads. Germline trimming amounts to 7 bases on V and 3 bases on J, with 16 as the count of junction bases outside the gene matches. The germline V gene specifies SNHLY as CDR1 and FYNNEI as CDR2. Its CDR3 holds 17 amino acids, cysteine through phenylalanine. Kept here is only the CDR3 DNA, which spans 51 bases and is read in frame from base 1. Turning to this clonotype: Its antigen has not been determined. No base quality information exists; no much larger clone differs at one position.

TCR beta VDJ combination and CDR3 sequence profiling used genomic DNA as the template. TCR repertoire sequencing was run on an Illumina HiSeq 2000. Per the original workflow: Repertoires were assessed using TRBV/TRBJ rearrangement plots, CDR3 size and DJ length profiles, and Simpson's diversity index. Whichever DNA sequence was most abundant in the deep sequencing data was defined as the immunodominant clone. CDR3 amino acid sequences were screened for sharing across subjects and compared with published repertoires and the VDJdb database. Through fastp at Q25 and MiXCR, TCRdb rebuilt clones from the public reads, retaining in-frame beta chains. Every CDR3 protein is listed once, alongside the most common genes and DNA of its rows. The V and J calls come from TCRdb's annotation, not from the publication. The sample table shows about 130,000 distinct CDR3 sequences, and 48% are seen once. The ten largest clones take up 2% to 3% of the sample.

Here the chain combines TRBV2 and TRBJ2-7, and 9 junction bases match TRBD1. Sequencing used sorted CD4+, CD8+, or CD8+CD57+ T cells (not recorded which) from PBMCs. The receptor's source is a human donor in good health, serving as a control. The sequenced DNA is TGTGCCAGCACTGAGGACCGTCCCGGGACAGGGAACTACGAGCAGTACTTC. Its translation is CASTEDRPGTGNYEQYF.